The T cell receptor beta chain under discussion was sequenced for a study of blood T cells in healthy people across ages (dated by TCRdb to the mid-2010s). A note on the overall study: In model experiments, template switching captured roughly one uniquely barcoded TCR beta cDNA molecule for every two T cells. To track age-related changes in TCR beta repertoire diversity, the study relied on deep sequencing normalized with unique cDNA molecular identifiers. Four age groups were formed from the donors: young (average 16 years), middle-aged (around 41), aged (about 68) and long-lived (82). Using the same blood draw, the study looked at two additional independent replicas of 1 million unique cDNA reads for two donors, one aged 18 to 29 and the other aged 80 or older. What the authors observed across the whole study: As age increased, observed TCR beta diversity per million T cells dropped in a roughly linear way, and a significant reduction was already evident by age around 41. Bulk unsorted PBMC profiling prevented conclusive comparison of naive and antigen-experienced compartments. Compared with the aged group, more naive CD4+ T cells, fewer expanded clones and increased TCR diversity were shown by the long-lived group, suggesting age selection. A strong correlation was found between observed TCR beta diversity and the percentage of naive T cells measured by flow cytometry. Because the CMV infection status of the donors was unknown, age-related changes in expanded clonotypes may potentially have been confounded. Estimates of total diversity based on one million sequenced T cells were regarded as lower bounds and as underestimates.

This clonotype appeared a few times. The clone's antigen remains unknown. It has no much larger one-base neighbor in the sample; base qualities were not kept. Receptors were amplified or captured by 5' RACE. Sequencing was carried out with an Illumina HiSeq 2500. A second roughly 6 to 11 cycle PCR used a sample-barcoded 5' primer and a J-beta primer mix. A unique molecular identifier was introduced onto each TCR beta cDNA molecule by a template-switch 5' adaptor carrying 12 random nucleotides. At least 3 million CDR3-containing paired-end reads were obtained from each sample. The Mint cDNA synthesis kit, primed by a TRBC-specific oligonucleotide, was used to synthesize first-strand cDNA from all RNA. Following uracil-DNA glycosylase treatment, all cDNA underwent a first 18-cycle PCR with the universal primers M1SS and BC2_uni_R. Processing in the source paper ran as follows. Normalization of each sample was performed by random selection of 1 million high-quality reads, each carrying a distinct molecular identifier. Reads sharing molecular identifiers were discarded rather than binned into consensus sequences. CDR3 identification, clonotype clustering and error correction used MiTCR with a Q25 quality threshold and the strictest error-elimination algorithm. A nonparametric unseen species model using Euler transformation provided a lower-bound estimate of total TCR beta diversity. The raw public data were reprocessed by TCRdb itself: fastp quality trimming at Q25, MiXCR clonotype calling, in-frame beta chains only. CDR3 protein sequences are deduplicated, and each keeps its most common genes and DNA. The V and J calls reflect TCRdb's pipeline rather than the authors' work. The sample includes 1 million or so distinct CDR3 sequences, with about 23% observed a single time. Clones ranked in the top ten supply about 0.69% of the sample.

The roughly 39 donors, aged roughly 6 to 95 years, were systemically healthy Caucasian individuals from Russia. Each donor gave roughly 9 milliliters of peripheral blood, drawn into EDTA-treated Vacutainer tubes. Ficoll-Paque density-gradient centrifugation was used to isolate PBMCs, with at least 6.5 million per sample. Total RNA, at least 6 micrograms per sample, was extracted from PBMCs with Trizol reagent. For every donor, flow cytometry on a PBMC aliquot measured the percentage of naive CD45RAhigh/CD27high T cells. Spanning cysteine to phenylalanine, the CDR3 consists of 14 amino acids. The kept DNA is CDR3 alone, 42 bases in frame from the first base. V was cut back by 4 bases and J by 2 bases, leaving a gap of 10 bases between them. CDR1 and CDR2 were assigned from the germline V gene (reference sequence) as MNHEY and SMNVEV. These data were also filed under a second study, of T cells of mothers and their children. From that second study: The donors were nine systemically healthy Caucasian individuals, made up of three mothers and their six children. cDNA synthesis consumed the entire amount of extracted RNA, loaded at about 1.5 ug RNA in each 15 ul reaction. In the second PCR, sample barcodes and 2-4 random nucleotides were introduced via the M1S primer. Over 8 million TCR beta CDR3 reads were obtained for each mother, and around 3 million reads were obtained for each child. TCR recombination output is similarly shaped by thymic selection in related and unrelated pairs, with a minor effect exerted by inherited differences. Related mother-child pairs always showed normalized repertoire overlap that was slightly higher than in unrelated mother-child pairs, though the difference was never significant. With a sensitivity of about 100 clones per million clonotypes, no persistent microchimeric T cell clones were detected. The study used deep NGS to compare TCR beta repertoires of mothers and children, seeking features distinguishing related mother-child pairs from unrelated individuals. On average, the children were approximately 12 +/- 4 years old, while the mothers were about 40 +/- 4 years old. After adapters were ligated using NEBNext reagents, the libraries underwent 100+100 nt paired-end sequencing on an Illumina HiSeq 2000. To avoid cross-contamination, the mother libraries and the child libraries were prepared a month apart and sequenced in separate runs. For each donor, somewhere between about 450,000 and 2,000,000 distinct TCR beta clonotypes were identified. Naive TCR beta clonotypes were estimated from low-frequency clonotypes matched to each donor's FACS-determined naive share, without sorting.

The receptor comes from a girl aged 2-10 years in good health. The V and J segments used are TRBV27 and TRBJ2-3; the best D guess is TRBD2, with 5 bases matching. The sample taken for sequencing was blood. Here is the DNA: TGTGCCAGCAGTTCCAACGGGGTCACAGATACGCAGTATTTT. Its translation reads: CASSSNGVTDTQYF.